This T cell receptor beta chain was captured by sequencing in a study of shared clonotypes between healthy human individuals. On the study more broadly: The cohort comprised a couple of women and a few men. Their ages spanned 18 to 49 years.

The CDR3 has 14 amino acids. Germline loops: CDR1 SGHRS, CDR2 YFSETQ. V was clipped by 5 bases and J by 7 bases; unmatched bases: 8. As for this clone: Antigen specificity is unknown.

Clones were read by immunoSEQ multiplex PCR, and TCRdb kept only the in-frame ones, dropping some. This sample has about a million clones; under 80% occur once, and the top ten carry approximately 1.5%. Study-wide results and limits: For naive CD4 cells, roughly 5% of clonotypes were shared across four donors.

Input material: memory CD4+ T cells sorted from blood. As for subset: CD45RA-negative fraction. The sequence derives from a man in his late teens or twenties in good health. The V call is TRBV5-1, the J call TRBJ2-2, with 7 nucleotides matching TRBD2. The CDR3 DNA sequence: TGCGCCAGCAGATGGGCGGGAGCGATCGGGGAGCTGTTTTTT. Encoded protein: CASRWAGAIGELFF.